This is a list of T cell receptor beta chains from one sample in a study of blood T cell repertoires in COVID-19. The method was immunoSEQ multiplex PCR; TCRdb's version includes in-frame clones alone and lacks a portion of them. The data show tens of thousands of clones, approximately 85% seen once. Specimen: peripheral blood. Receptor source: an elderly woman with COVID-19, enrolled during active disease. Each CDR3 is given with its conserved first and last residue. The D gene is left open where the match is weak. Not every row has a clone size; where given, it reads once, few, many or a size class.

J,V,size,D,DNA,CDR3
TRBJ1-6,TRBV27,-,TRBD1,TGTGCCAGCAGTTTACACGACAGGGGGCGCCCCGGGACCCTCCACTTT,CASSLHDRGRPGTLHF
TRBJ2-7,TRBV11-2,-,TRBD2,TGTGCCAGCAGCTCTAGGAGCGGGAGCGGTAGATACGAGCAGTACTTC,CASSSRSGSGRYEQYF
TRBJ1-1,TRBV18,-,-,TGTGCCAGCTCAACGACAGGGAACACTGAAGCTTTCTTT,CASSTTGNTEAFF
TRBJ2-2,TRBV6-6,-,TRBD2,TGTGCCAGCAATAACCGGGGGAGGGCCGGGGAGCTGTTTTTT,CASNNRGRAGELFF
TRBJ2-7,TRBV28,-,-,TGTGCCAGCAGTTTAGATAGGACATCCCTTTCCGAGTACGAGCAGTACTTC,CASSLDRTSLSEYEQYF
TRBJ1-5,TRBV19,-,-,TGTGCCAGTAGGTTCTTAGGAGGAGCACCCCAGCATTTT,CASRFLGGAPQHF
TRBJ1-1,TRBV7-2,-,-,TGTGCCAGCAGCTTAGTAGGGGCCACTGAAGCTTTCTTT,CASSLVGATEAFF
TRBJ2-5,TRBV6-5,-,TRBD1,TGTGCCAGCAGGACGGGACAGTGGGGGACCCAGTACTTC,CASRTGQWGTQYF
TRBJ2-7,TRBV11-2,-,TRBD1,TGTGCCAGCAGCTTAGTGACAGGGACCTACGAGCAGTACTTC,CASSLVTGTYEQYF
TRBJ1-1,TRBV10-3,-,-,TGTGCCATCACCCCGACTGGGAACACTGAAGCTTTCTTT,CAITPTGNTEAFF
TRBJ2-3,TRBV4-3,-,-,TGCGCCAGCAGCCAAAGTGCGGGCGCTAGCACAGATACGCAGTATTTT,CASSQSAGASTDTQYF
TRBJ2-1,TRBV9,-,-,TGTGCCAGCAGTTTCGGCGGGGATGAGCAGTTCTTC,CASSFGGDEQFF
TRBJ2-1,TRBV24-1,-,TRBD2,TGTGCCACCAGTGATTTTTCCGAGAGCGGGAGACGTGAGCAGTTCTTC,CATSDFSESGRREQFF
TRBJ1-2,TRBV2,-,-,TGTGCCAGCAGTGAAGTTCCAGGGTGGGCTCTCACCTTC,CASSEVPGWALTF
TRBJ1-1,TRBV10-3,-,TRBD1,TGTGCCATCAGTATGATTGGACAGGGGGCCATGAACACTGAAGCTTTCTTT,CAISMIGQGAMNTEAFF
TRBJ2-7,TRBV18,-,TRBD2,TGTGCCAGCTCACCAACTAGCGGGACATACGAGCAGTACTTC,CASSPTSGTYEQYF
TRBJ1-5,TRBV18,few,-,TGTGCCAGCTCACCGGGCAGGTCTAGCAATCAGCCCCAGCATTTT,CASSPGRSSNQPQHF
TRBJ2-1,TRBV4-2,-,-,TGTGCCAGCAGCCAAGATCATTCCTCCTACAATGAGCAGTTCTTC,CASSQDHSSYNEQFF
TRBJ2-2,TRBV9,-,TRBD2,TGTGCCAGCAGCGTTACTAGCGGGGGATTCCCCGGGGAGCTGTTTTTT,CASSVTSGGFPGELFF
TRBJ2-5,TRBV7-3,-,TRBD2,TGTGCCAGCAGCTTCGATAGCGGGGAGGGGACCCAGTACTTC,CASSFDSGEGTQYF
TRBJ2-2,TRBV6-5,-,-,TGTGCCAGCAGGCTACCGAACACCGGGGAGCTGTTTTTT,CASRLPNTGELFF
TRBJ2-1,TRBV2,-,TRBD2,TGTGCCAGCAGTCCTTTGTTGCGGGAGGGCAATGAGCAGTTCTTC,CASSPLLREGNEQFF
TRBJ1-2,TRBV11-2,-,-,TGTGCCAGCAGCTCTGGGGCAGATCCTGTCTATGGCTACACCTTC,CASSSGADPVYGYTF
TRBJ2-1,TRBV6-5,-,TRBD2,TGTGCCAGCAGTTACCTCAGCGGGAGTGACTACAATGAGCAGTTCTTC,CASSYLSGSDYNEQFF
TRBJ2-5,TRBV5-1,-,-,TGCGCCAGCAGCTTGTCAGGGGAGGAGACCCAGTACTTC,CASSLSGEETQYF
TRBJ2-1,TRBV24-1,-,TRBD2,TGTGCCACCACCGGACTAGCGGTCGATGAGCAGTTCTTC,CATTGLAVDEQFF
TRBJ1-1,TRBV28,-,TRBD1,TGTGCCAGCAGTTTACAATCGACAGGGTCCTTCTTT,CASSLQSTGSFF
TRBJ1-3,TRBV4-2,-,-,TGTGCCAGCAGCCCCGGCGGCTCTGGAAACACCATATATTTT,CASSPGGSGNTIYF
TRBJ1-4,TRBV5-1,-,-,TGCGCCAGCAGCCCATCCCCTAATGAAAAACTGTTTTTT,CASSPSPNEKLFF
TRBJ2-7,TRBV7-3,-,TRBD2,TGTGCCAGCAGCCTGACTAGCGGGAGCTACGAGCAGTACTTC,CASSLTSGSYEQYF
TRBJ2-3,TRBV7-8,-,TRBD2,TGTGCCAGCAGCCTACTAGCGGGTGATACGCAGTATTTT,CASSLLAGDTQYF
TRBJ2-7,TRBV2,-,-,TGTGCCAGCGGAGGGGCCCCCTACGAGCAGTACTTC,CASGGAPYEQYF
TRBJ2-7,TRBV27,-,-,TGTGCCAGCAGTTTTGGGCCGCCGTCCTCCTACGAGCAGTACTTC,CASSFGPPSSYEQYF
TRBJ1-5,TRBV10-3,-,-,TGTGCCATCAGTGAGTCGAGGCCCCAGAGTCAGCCCCAGCATTTT,CAISESRPQSQPQHF
TRBJ1-1,TRBV29-1,-,TRBD1,TGCAGCGCCACGGCGGGACAGCTCACGAACACTGAAGCTTTCTTT,CSATAGQLTNTEAFF
TRBJ2-1,TRBV5-4,once,-,TGTGCCAGCAGCATGGACAGAAGCTCCTACAATGAGCAGTTCTTC,CASSMDRSSYNEQFF
TRBJ2-3,TRBV10-3,once,TRBD2,TGTGCTAACAGTGTAGCGGGAGTTGACACAGATACGCAGTATTTT,CANSVAGVDTDTQYF
TRBJ2-1,TRBV3-1/TRBV3-2,-,TRBD2,TGTGCCAGCAGCCAAGAAAGGCGGGGGGGCGGTGAGCAGTTCTTC,CASSQERRGGGEQFF
TRBJ1-2,TRBV14,-,TRBD1,TGTGCCAGCAGCCGAGGGACAGGGGGTTATGGCTACACCTTC,CASSRGTGGYGYTF
TRBJ1-2,TRBV29-1,-,TRBD1,TGCAGCGCCTCAGAGGGGGCAGGGTTCTATGGCTACACCTTC,CSASEGAGFYGYTF
TRBJ1-1,TRBV12-3/TRBV12-4,few,TRBD1,TGTGCCAGCAGCCGGGACAGGGGTGATGAAGCTTTCTTT,CASSRDRGDEAFF
TRBJ1-1,TRBV18,once,TRBD1,TGTGCCAGCTCACCACAGGGACAGCTCGCCTTGAACACTGAAGCTTTCTTT,CASSPQGQLALNTEAFF
TRBJ1-5,TRBV29-1,-,TRBD1,TGCAGCGTCGGGACAGGGGGCAGCGGGGGAAATCAGCCCCAGCATTTT,CSVGTGGSGGNQPQHF
TRBJ1-4,TRBV7-8,-,TRBD1,TGTGCCAGCAGCCCCCAGGGGGCGGTCGAAGAAAAACTGTTTTTT,CASSPQGAVEEKLFF